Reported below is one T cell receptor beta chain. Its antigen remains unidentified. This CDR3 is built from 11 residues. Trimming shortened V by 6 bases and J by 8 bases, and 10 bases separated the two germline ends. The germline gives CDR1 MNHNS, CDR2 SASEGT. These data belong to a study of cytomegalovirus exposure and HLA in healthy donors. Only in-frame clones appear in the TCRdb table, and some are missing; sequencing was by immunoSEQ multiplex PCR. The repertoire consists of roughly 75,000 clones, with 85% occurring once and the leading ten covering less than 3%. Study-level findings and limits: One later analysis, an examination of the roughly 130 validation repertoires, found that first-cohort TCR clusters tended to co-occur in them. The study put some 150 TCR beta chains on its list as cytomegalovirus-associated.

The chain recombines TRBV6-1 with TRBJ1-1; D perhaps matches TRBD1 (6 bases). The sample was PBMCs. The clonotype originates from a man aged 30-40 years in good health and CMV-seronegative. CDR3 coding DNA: TGTGCCAGCAGAGACAGGCAGGAAGCTTTCTTT. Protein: CASRDRQEAFF.